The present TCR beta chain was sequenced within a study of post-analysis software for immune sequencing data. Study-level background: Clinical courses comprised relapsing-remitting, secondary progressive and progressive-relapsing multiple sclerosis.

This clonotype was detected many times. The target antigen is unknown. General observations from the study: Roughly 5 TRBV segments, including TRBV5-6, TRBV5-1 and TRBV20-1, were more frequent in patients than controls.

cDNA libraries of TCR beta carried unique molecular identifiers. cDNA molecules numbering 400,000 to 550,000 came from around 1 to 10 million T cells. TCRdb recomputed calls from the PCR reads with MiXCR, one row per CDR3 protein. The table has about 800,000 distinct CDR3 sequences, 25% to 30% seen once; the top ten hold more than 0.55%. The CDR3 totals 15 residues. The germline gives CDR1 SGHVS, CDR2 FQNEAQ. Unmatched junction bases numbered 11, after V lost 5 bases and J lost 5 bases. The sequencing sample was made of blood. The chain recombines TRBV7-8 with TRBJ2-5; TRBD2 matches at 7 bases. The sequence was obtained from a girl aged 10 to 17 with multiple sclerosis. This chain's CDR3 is CASSPPPGRGETQYF. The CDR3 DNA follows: TGTGCCAGCAGCCCACCGCCAGGGAGGGGTGAGACCCAGTACTTC.